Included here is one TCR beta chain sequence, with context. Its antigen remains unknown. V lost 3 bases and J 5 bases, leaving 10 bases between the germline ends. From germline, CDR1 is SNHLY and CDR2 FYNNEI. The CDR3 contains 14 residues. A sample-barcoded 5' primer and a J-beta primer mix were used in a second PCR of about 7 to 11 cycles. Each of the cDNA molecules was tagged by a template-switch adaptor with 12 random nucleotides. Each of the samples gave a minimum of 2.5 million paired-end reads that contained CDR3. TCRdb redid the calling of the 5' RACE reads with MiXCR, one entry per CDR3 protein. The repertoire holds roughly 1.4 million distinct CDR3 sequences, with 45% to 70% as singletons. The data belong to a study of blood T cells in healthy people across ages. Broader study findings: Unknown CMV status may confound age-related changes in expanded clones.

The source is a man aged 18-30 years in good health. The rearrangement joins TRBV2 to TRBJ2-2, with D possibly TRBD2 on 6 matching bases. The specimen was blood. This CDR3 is CASSETSNTGELFF. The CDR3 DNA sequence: TGTGCCAGCAGTGAGACTAGTAATACCGGGGAGCTGTTTTTT.